Reported below is one T cell receptor beta chain. The source of the sample is a study of shared clonotypes between healthy human individuals. The sorted-subset replicate PCRs were given around 190 ng DNA, which is tens of thousands of T cell genomes. Repertoires were generated with immunoSEQ multiplex PCR, while TCRdb's copy carries only in-frame clones and drops some. The sample has roughly 2 million clones, about 94% seen once. Terminally differentiated effector memory CD45RA+ cells were left out of the naive CD8 fraction, which was CD45RO-negative and positively selected for CCR7. Trimming stripped 5 bases from V and 14 bases from J, with 16 bases between. Germline CDR1 is GTSNPN and CDR2 is SVGIG (reference sequence). There are 12 residues in the CDR3.

Input material: naive CD8+ T cells sorted from blood. The clonotype originates from a man younger than 30 in good health. This chain connects TRBV30 to TRBJ1-6; D gene ambiguous. In DNA, the CDR3 is TGTGCCTGGGAGGCGGGGAGTGGGGCCCTCCACTTT. This translates into CAWEAGSGALHF.